The 10 T cell receptor beta chains given below trace back to one sample, sequenced in a study of PD-L1 blockade in urothelial cancer. Time point in this sample: peripheral blood 6 weeks after treatment start. The table came from immunoSEQ multiplex PCR; TCRdb's copy has only in-frame clones and leaves some out. The sample holds some 75,000 clones, more than 85% seen once. This material consisted of PBMCs, taken around atezolizumab (anti-PD-L1) treatment. Receptors were obtained from a woman of 80 years or more with urothelial cancer.

The rearrangement uses TRBV5-1 and TRBJ2-2; D might be TRBD2 (6 bases). Germline V gives CDR1 SGHRS, CDR2 YFSETQ. V lost 0 bases, J lost 6 bases, and 15 bases lay in between. The CDR3 length is 16 residues. CDR3 region: CASSLVEGQSSGELFF. CDR3 nucleotides: TGCGCCAGCAGCTTGGTGGAGGGTCAATCGTCCGGGGAGCTGTTTTTT.

The chain couples TRBV2 to TRBJ1-5; D uncertain. Between the trimmed V and J ends, which lost 4 bases and 2 bases, there was a span of 12 bases. Germline CDR1 and CDR2: SNHLY and FYNNEI. The CDR3 covers 15 residues. The CDR3 nucleotides read TGTGCCAGCAGTGCGGGAGGAGTAGGCAATCAGCCCCAGCATTTT. This translates into CASSAGGVGNQPQHF.

This chain links TRBV5-4 with TRBJ2-1, with unresolved D. V was clipped by 0 bases and J by 4 bases, with 11 bases between them. Germline V gene sequence: CDR1 SGHNT, CDR2 YYREEE (reference sequence). The CDR3 spans 15 residues. CDR3 sequence reads: CASSLGLRPYNEQFF. Here the CDR3 DNA reads TGTGCCAGCAGCTTGGGACTCCGGCCTTACAATGAGCAGTTCTTC.

This chain connects TRBV4-2 to TRBJ1-2; 8 bases are shared with TRBD1. Germline V gene sequence: CDR1 LGHNA, CDR2 YNFKEQ. Losses at the gene ends were 0 bases for V and 7 bases for J; bases not matched to a gene: 7. The CDR3 is made up of 15 amino acids. This CDR3 reads CASSQDVQGARGYTF. The CDR3 DNA is TGTGCCAGCAGCCAAGATGTCCAGGGGGCGCGTGGCTACACCTTC.

This chain connects TRBV5-1 to TRBJ2-1; TRBD2 agrees at 8 bases. Germline CDR1 is SGHRS and CDR2 is YFSETQ. CDR3 size: 18 residues. V lost 0 bases to trimming and J lost 5 bases; unmatched junction nucleotides: 13. The CDR3 region is CASSLASGRASNHNEQFF. The CDR3 nucleotides are TGCGCCAGCAGCTTGGCCAGCGGGAGAGCCTCAAACCACAATGAGCAGTTCTTC. Combining the CDR3 with reference TRBV5-1 and TRBJ2-1 gives the whole variable domain KAGVTQTPRYLIKTRGQQVTLSCSPISGHRSVSWYQQTPGQGLQFLFEYFSETQRNKGNFPGRFSGRQFSNSRSEMNVSTLELGDSALYLCASSLASGRASNHNEQFFGPGTRLTVL.

The chain recombines TRBV6-1 with TRBJ1-1; TRBD1 matches 8 bases. Germline V CDR1 and CDR2: MNHNS, SASEGT. The length of the CDR3 is 15 residues. V gave up 2 bases and J gave up 1 base; unmatched junction bases: 3. The CDR3 nucleotides read TGTGCCAGCAGTGAACAGGGGGCGAAGAACACTGAAGCTTTCTTT. Its protein product is CASSEQGAKNTEAFF.

This chain joins TRBV28 and TRBJ1-1, with 7 bases lining up with TRBD1. This CDR3 is 15 amino acids long. The germline V gene encodes CDR1 MDHEN and CDR2 SYDVKM. V gave up 6 bases and J gave up 0 bases; unmatched junction bases: 7. The CDR3 sequence is CASRTGTAMNTEAFF. Here the CDR3 DNA reads TGTGCCAGCAGGACCGGGACAGCCATGAACACTGAAGCTTTCTTT.

The genes are TRBV19 and TRBJ2-5, with D maybe TRBD1 (5 bases). The CDR3 extends over 15 amino acids. Trimming took off 7 bases at V and 4 bases at J, with 19 bases between the two ends. Germline-derived CDR1 and CDR2 are LNHDA and SQIVND (reference sequence). Here the CDR3 reads CASTVSGLGRETQYF. The CDR3 bases are TGTGCCAGTACAGTTTCAGGGTTAGGTCGAGAGACCCAGTACTTC.

V usage is TRBV5-6 and J usage is TRBJ1-2; D call uncertain. From germline, CDR1 is SGHDT and CDR2 YYEEEE. V was cut by 3 bases and J by 6 bases, with 24 bases left in between. The CDR3 totals 17 residues. CDR3 DNA: TGTGCCAGCAGCTCTTTACTAGCACGGATCTCGGAGGATGGCTACACCTTC. Translated, it gives CASSSLLARISEDGYTF. The whole variable domain, remainder taken from reference TRBV5-6 and TRBJ1-2, is DAGVTQSPTHLIKTRGQQVTLRCSPKSGHDTVSWYQQALGQGPQFIFQYYEEEERQRGNFPDRFSGHQFPNYSSELNVNALLLGDSALYLCASSSLLARISEDGYTFGSGTRLTVV.

V is TRBV6-1 and J is TRBJ1-5; 7 positions agree with TRBD1. Trimming at V came to 6 bases and at J to 1 base, leaving 0 bases not matched to a gene. Per the germline V gene, CDR1 is MNHNS and CDR2 is SASEGT. The CDR3 loop spans 13 amino acids. For the CDR3, the DNA is TGTGCCAGCAGGGGACAGAGCAATCAGCCCCAGCATTTT. It is translated as CASRGQSNQPQHF.